The 17 T cell receptor beta chains below were found in one sample sequenced in a study of T cell changes during pregnancy in multiple sclerosis. Measured with immunoSEQ multiplex PCR; TCRdb has only the in-frame clones, and not every one. The data contain about 36,000 clones, 90% to 95% of them seen just once; the ten biggest clones take up around 0.45%. The input for sequencing was CD4+ T cells from peripheral blood mononuclear cells, taken in the third trimester of pregnancy. Receptors were obtained from a female donor in good health, enrolled as a control in a pregnancy study.

The chain carries TRBV2 and TRBJ1-3; D unclear. This CDR3 contains 16 residues. V was cut by 2 bases and J by 1 base, with 12 bases left in between. Germline lookup yields CDR1 SNHLY and CDR2 FYNNEI. The CDR3 loop is CASSERGFDSGNTIYF. CDR3 nucleotides: TGTGCCAGCAGTGAAAGAGGGTTTGATTCTGGAAACACCATATATTTT.

V is TRBV19 and J is TRBJ1-6; D perhaps matches TRBD1 (5 bases). The length of the CDR3 is 17 residues. V was pared by 4 bases and J by 0 bases, with 13 bases between. Germline values: CDR1 LNHDA, CDR2 SQIVND (reference sequence). The CDR3 sequence is CASSRRGKSSYNSPLHF. For the CDR3, the DNA is TGTGCCAGTAGTAGGAGGGGCAAAAGCTCCTATAATTCACCCCTCCACTTT.

The genes are TRBV7-2 and TRBJ2-2; perhaps TRBD1 as D (6 bases). CDR3 size: 15 residues. V was trimmed by 1 base and J by 4 bases, leaving 10 bases between them. Germline V gene data show CDR1 as SGHTA and CDR2 as FQGNSA. DNA of the CDR3: TGTGCCAGCAGCTTAGTAGCAGGGGCCACCGGGGAGCTGTTTTTT. Amino acid sequence: CASSLVAGATGELFF. The complete variable domain, with remaining parts taken from reference TRBV7-2 and TRBJ2-2, reads GAGVSQSPSNKVTEKGKDVELRCDPISGHTALYWYRQSLGQGLEFLIYFQGNSAPDKSGLPSDRFSAERTGGSVSTLTIQRTQQEDSAVYLCASSLVAGATGELFFGEGSRLTVL.

The CDR3 sequence: CASSLGTGLGQPQHF. CDR3 nucleotide sequence: TGCGCCAGCAGCTTGGGGACAGGGTTGGGTCAGCCCCAGCATTTT. The V and J genes are TRBV5-1 and TRBJ1-5; 8 nucleotides align to TRBD1. Germline V gene data show CDR1 as SGHRS and CDR2 as YFSETQ. The CDR3 runs to 15 residues. Losses at the gene ends were 0 bases for V and 6 bases for J; bases not matched to a gene: 5.

This clone was detected once. The chain recombines TRBV18 with TRBJ2-3, with no clear D. V was trimmed by 0 bases and J by 10 bases, leaving 8 bases between them. This CDR3 is built from 12 residues. From germline, CDR1 is KGHSH and CDR2 LQKENI. CDR3 amino acids: CASSPPSLAQYF. The CDR3 coding sequence is TGTGCCAGCTCACCACCTTCTCTCGCGCAGTATTTT.

The chain carries TRBV18 and TRBJ1-2, with 9 positions matching TRBD1. The J segment lost 4 bases and the V segment lost 4 bases, leaving 10 bases of the junction unmatched. Germline CDR1 reads KGHSH; CDR2 reads LQKENI. CDR3 length: 16 residues. Here the CDR3 reads CASSHTNRGQGYGYTF. DNA of the CDR3: TGTGCCAGCTCACATACAAACAGGGGGCAGGGCTATGGCTACACCTTC.

V usage is TRBV7-9 and J usage is TRBJ1-4; perhaps TRBD1 as D (6 bases). The CDR3 has 14 amino acids. Trimming pared 1 base from V and 5 bases from J, leaving 8 bases between. Germline V gene data show CDR1 as SEHNR and CDR2 as FQNEAQ (reference sequence). In DNA, the CDR3 is TGTGCCAGCAGCTTAGGAGGGGGAAATGAAAAACTGTTTTTT. Translating gives CASSLGGGNEKLFF.

The chain employs TRBV18 and TRBJ2-7; D is possibly TRBD2 (6 bases). V shed 4 bases and J shed 9 bases, with 22 bases lying between them. This CDR3 is 15 amino acids long. Germline V gene data show CDR1 as KGHSH and CDR2 as LQKENI. The CDR3 here is CASSLGTSLERGQYF. For the CDR3, the DNA is TGTGCCAGCTCACTAGGGACTTCGCTAGAGAGGGGGCAGTACTTC.

The chain employs TRBV2 and TRBJ2-5; TRBD1 agrees at 9 bases. The length of the CDR3 is 15 residues. From germline, CDR1 is SNHLY and CDR2 FYNNEI. V gave up 4 bases and J gave up 5 bases; unmatched junction bases: 8. Here the CDR3 reads CASSVGTGNAETQYF. For the CDR3, the DNA is TGTGCCAGCAGTGTCGGGACAGGGAATGCGGAGACCCAGTACTTC.

This sequence joins TRBV7-8 and TRBJ1-2, with 7 bases lining up with TRBD1. There are 13 residues in the CDR3. V was clipped by 4 bases and J by 4 bases; unmatched bases: 3. CDR1 is SGHVS and CDR2 is FQNEAQ in the germline V gene. CDR3 in DNA: TGTGCCAGCAGCTCGGGACAGACCTATGGCTACACCTTC. Protein: CASSSGQTYGYTF.

The chain carries TRBV2 and TRBJ1-3, with D possibly matching TRBD1 (6 bases). The CDR3 has 15 residues. CDR1 and CDR2 (germline): SNHLY, FYNNEI. V lost 5 bases and J lost 4, with 15 bases in between. In DNA, the CDR3 is TGTGCCAGCAGTCCCGGACAGTTGCGGGGAAACACCATATATTTT. This sequence encodes CASSPGQLRGNTIYF.

J is TRBJ2-7 and V is TRBV7-3; tentative D call: TRBD2 (6 bases). This CDR3 comprises 13 residues. The V end lost 1 base, the J end lost 6 bases, and 10 bases lay between the germline ends. The germline V gene encodes CDR1 SGHTA and CDR2 FQGTGA. This CDR3 is CASSLMRGSEQYF. In nucleotides, the CDR3 is TGTGCCAGCAGCTTAATGCGGGGCAGCGAGCAGTACTTC.

Remarks on this clone: Within the sample, other DNA sequences also encode this same CDR3. This chain uses TRBV28 with TRBJ2-7, with TRBD1 matching 7 bases. Trimming removed 6 bases from V and 2 bases from J; junction bases left unmatched: 10. This CDR3 spans 15 amino acids. Germline CDR1 is MDHEN and CDR2 is SYDVKM. The CDR3 region is CASSKQGPGTYEQYF. The CDR3 DNA is TGTGCCAGCAGCAAACAGGGGCCGGGAACCTACGAGCAGTACTTC.

This sequence joins TRBV29-1 and TRBJ2-1, with 9 bases matching TRBD2. This CDR3 comprises 15 residues. CDR1 and CDR2 (germline): SQVTM, ANQGSEA. Written as DNA, the CDR3 is TGCAGTGCTACCGCCGGAGCGGGGGGCGCCAATGAGCAGTTCTTC. Its protein is CSATAGAGGANEQFF.

V is TRBV4-1 and J is TRBJ2-1; 8 positions match TRBD2. CDR3 length: 13 residues. In germline, CDR1 is MGHRA, CDR2 YSYEKL. V was clipped by 11 bases and J by 7 bases; unmatched bases: 10. CDR3 sequence (DNA): TGCGCCGCTCACGGGGGGGCGAGTAATGAGCAGTTCTTC. This gives the protein CAAHGGASNEQFF.

In DNA form, the CDR3 reads TGCGCCAGCAGCCCGAGGGGAGCCGGGACAGGGGTCCTTGATACGCAGTATTTT. It encodes CASSPRGAGTGVLDTQYF. The chain joins TRBV5-1 to TRBJ2-3; 10 nucleotides agree with TRBD1. The CDR3 is 18 amino acids. Looked up from germline, CDR1 is SGHRS and CDR2 is YFSETQ. V was clipped by 4 bases and J by 6 bases; unmatched bases: 17. Variable domain in full (rest from reference TRBV5-1 and TRBJ2-3): KAGVTQTPRYLIKTRGQQVTLSCSPISGHRSVSWYQQTPGQGLQFLFEYFSETQRNKGNFPGRFSGRQFSNSRSEMNVSTLELGDSALYLCASSPRGAGTGVLDTQYFGPGTRLTVL.

V usage is TRBV2 and J usage is TRBJ2-1; D is uncertain. The CDR3 is 15 residues long. With 3 bases removed from V and 6 bases from J, the gap between germline ends came to 15 bases. Germline values: CDR1 SNHLY, CDR2 FYNNEI. The CDR3 is CASSDKQLNLNEQFF. DNA of the CDR3: TGTGCCAGCAGTGACAAGCAACTCAACCTCAATGAGCAGTTCTTC.